The TCR beta chain described here comes from a study of cytomegalovirus exposure and HLA in healthy donors. A remark on this clone: Its target is unknown.

Donors in the study were healthy people who gave bone marrow. Primers: 60 Vbeta forward and 13 Jbeta reverse. Clones were read by immunoSEQ multiplex PCR, and TCRdb kept only the in-frame ones, dropping some. The sample carries about 190,000 clones, about four fifths recorded once. The CDR3 extends over 16 amino acids. With 1 base clipped from V and 7 bases from J, the junction kept 9 bases outside the gene matches. Germline CDR1 reads MNHEY; CDR2 reads SMNVEV (reference sequence). Study-level results: Being productive about 87% or about 30% of the time was typical of most TCR beta V segments in an earlier analysis. Reported performance of the classifier showed diagnosis of cytomegalovirus status with high specificity and sensitivity. Researchers counted some 150 TCR beta chains as cytomegalovirus-associated.

This clonotype was obtained from a woman aged 40 to 55 in good health and CMV-seronegative. The sample taken for sequencing was PBMCs. The chain uses TRBV27 and TRBJ1-2, with 10 bases that match TRBD1. The CDR3 here is CASSLWGGQGVAGYTF. The CDR3 DNA is TGTGCCAGCAGTTTATGGGGAGGACAGGGGGTTGCTGGCTACACCTTC.